This TCR beta chain was recovered during a study of cytomegalovirus exposure and HLA in healthy donors. The PCR contained 60 Vbeta and 13 Jbeta primers. Method: immunoSEQ multiplex PCR; TCRdb's copy keeps in-frame clones and lacks some. This sample carries 50,000 to 80,000 clones, with 3.6% going to the ten biggest clones. There are 15 residues in the CDR3. V lost 0 bases, J lost 7 bases, and 14 bases lay in between. Germline lookup yields CDR1 SGHRS and CDR2 YFSETQ. Material: PBMCs. The clonotype originates from a woman aged 18-30 years in good health and CMV-seronegative. The chain carries TRBV5-1 and TRBJ2-1, with D hard to call. The CDR3 coding sequence is TGCGCCAGCAGCTTGGGTACTACCAGAAATAATGAGCAGTTCTTC. Its protein product is CASSLGTTRNNEQFF.